These 2 T cell receptor beta chains were all obtained from the same sample, sequenced in a study of spatial heterogeneity in lung cancer. Each CDR3 protein gets one entry after TCRdb re-called the 5' RACE reads with MiXCR. The table has approximately 40,000 distinct CDR3 sequences, about an eighth seen once. The sample's time point: sample taken at primary tumor resection. Here the sequenced sample was PBMCs, taken at surgery. Receptors were obtained from a male donor with early-stage non-small cell lung cancer.

This clonotype was detected a few times. V and J are TRBV20-1 and TRBJ1-2, with D possibly being TRBD1 (6 bases). Germline assignment: CDR1 DFQATT and CDR2 SNEGSKA (reference sequence). V gave up 2 bases and J gave up 0 bases, with 10 bases separating them. CDR3 size: 14 residues. CDR3 sequence: CSARWTAANYGYTF. The CDR3 region has the DNA TGCAGTGCTAGATGGACAGCAGCTAACTATGGCTACACCTTC.

This clonotype showed up just a few times. The chain couples TRBV10-3 to TRBJ2-3; D unclear. The V gene's germline CDR1 is ENHRY and CDR2 SYGVKD. The CDR3 has 13 amino acids. The V gene lost 2 bases and the J gene lost 4 bases, with 7 bases spanning the gap. CDR3 sequence reads: CAISEASPDTQYF. In DNA, the CDR3 is TGTGCCATCAGTGAGGCAAGTCCAGATACGCAGTATTTT.